The rows below give T cell receptor beta chains drawn from one sample of a study of blood T cells in healthy people across ages. TCRdb reprocessed the 5' RACE reads with MiXCR, giving one entry per CDR3 protein. The sample includes hundreds of thousands of distinct CDR3 sequences, more than 20% of them seen just once. These records were also assigned to another study, of T cells of mothers and their children.

Specimen: blood. The source is a boy younger than 18 in good health. Both conserved end residues are part of each CDR3. The D gene is left open where the match is weak.

D	V	J	CDR3
.	TRBV3-1	TRBJ2-2	CASREETEGMELFF
TRBD1	TRBV7-9	TRBJ1-1	CASRAGGVNTEAFF
TRBD2	TRBV6-2/TRBV6-3	TRBJ2-5	CASSEGDYHPQETQYF
.	TRBV5-1	TRBJ1-4	CASSPMDGVEKLFF
.	TRBV5-1	TRBJ2-1	CASSLTSSTDLNEQFF
.	TRBV14	TRBJ1-1	CASSRSQGMINEAFF
.	TRBV20-1	TRBJ2-4	CSALEGAKNIQYF
.	TRBV4-1	TRBJ1-2	CASSQDVRDGAHYGYTF
TRBD2	TRBV11-2	TRBJ2-1	CASSLGREGRHNEQFF
TRBD2	TRBV20-1	TRBJ2-3	CSALRLTSGSGDTQYF
.	TRBV7-9	.	CASSSLGSGNEQFF
.	TRBV6-1	.	CASSPQKNEQYF
TRBD2	TRBV27	TRBJ2-1	CASSVTSGRAAEQFF
.	TRBV5-6	TRBJ2-7	CASSLGNIYEQYF
.	TRBV7-2	TRBJ1-2	CASSLVGAVNYGYTF
.	TRBV7-9	TRBJ2-3	CASSTLDTIDTDTQYF
TRBD2	TRBV7-2	TRBJ2-1	CASNIAGNGNEQFF
TRBD2	TRBV27	TRBJ2-2	CASSLSAGGYPGELFF
TRBD2	TRBV7-8	TRBJ2-1	CASSRRTSGGAYEQFF
.	TRBV12-3/TRBV12-4	TRBJ2-4	CASSLDAQGSAKNIQYF
.	TRBV7-3	TRBJ1-2	CASSLSGDRVDGYTF
.	TRBV2	TRBJ2-5	CASSAPDEETQYF
TRBD2	TRBV11-2	TRBJ2-5	CASSHGTSWVAETQYF
.	TRBV11-2	TRBJ2-1	CASSSPSGYNEQFF
.	TRBV11-2	TRBJ2-5	CASSVTGVDPVGQTQYF
.	TRBV4-3	TRBJ1-1	CASSQEGRGGSVTEASF
.	TRBV13	.	CASSFLRDGHYEQYF
.	TRBV29-1	TRBJ1-3	CSVEVSRVMNTIYF
TRBD2	TRBV19	TRBJ2-4	CASGPSGGAKNIQYF
TRBD2	TRBV13	TRBJ2-1	CASSFLAGVGINEQFF
.	TRBV7-2	TRBJ2-5	CASSSLGPQETQYF
.	TRBV29-1	TRBJ2-5	CSGGAQETQYF
.	TRBV5-1	TRBJ1-1	CASSFGYRVDTEAFF
.	TRBV20-1	TRBJ2-3	CSAPGGATDTQYF
TRBD2	TRBV7-6	.	CASSEPGLYYEQYF
.	TRBV4-1	TRBJ2-7	CASSQPDTTYEQYF
.	TRBV28	TRBJ2-3	CASSLAGSADPQYF
.	TRBV10-3	TRBJ2-2	CAISPGSSGELFF
.	TRBV20-1	TRBJ2-5	CSATSTRGLPQTQYF
.	TRBV9	TRBJ2-4	CASSVGPIGLAEVNIQYF
TRBD2	TRBV12-3/TRBV12-4	TRBJ2-4	CASSFLAGGLLAKNIQYF
.	TRBV7-9	TRBJ1-1	CASSGSGGNTEAFF
.	TRBV29-1	TRBJ2-5	CSVGGWLIERQYF
.	TRBV5-1	TRBJ2-5	CASRGGEETQYF
TRBD2	TRBV20-1	TRBJ2-1	CSARDSGGGSSYNEQFF
.	TRBV7-9	TRBJ2-5	CASSLSDRSYQETQYF
.	TRBV6-5	.	CASMGGLGFRQETQYF
.	TRBV3-1	TRBJ2-5	CASSHQGKTQYF
TRBD2	TRBV12-3/TRBV12-4	.	CASSSERESYEQFF
.	TRBV6-2/TRBV6-3	TRBJ2-3	CASSYEGFRSDTQYF
.	TRBV21-1	TRBJ1-4	CASSKAGTGLFEKLFF
.	TRBV2	TRBJ2-5	CASSDSGTFQETQYF
.	TRBV5-1	TRBJ1-1	CASSLADSHGVAEAFF